This TCR beta chain originates from a study of spatial heterogeneity in lung cancer. Whole-study results and caveats: Tumoral mutation counts were tracked by counts of expanded intratumoral alpha and beta TCRs.

About this clonotype itself: Its target is unknown.

The time point here: sample taken at primary tumor resection. TCRdb fed the 5' RACE reads into MiXCR, producing one record per CDR3 protein. The sample consists of about 100,000 distinct CDR3 sequences, under 4.5% of them appearing once. The CDR3 has 11 residues. V lost 6 bases, J lost 7 bases, and 7 bases lay in between. The TCR originated in a male donor with early-stage non-small cell lung cancer. V usage is TRBV12-3 or TRBV12-4 and J usage is TRBJ2-1, with D unclear. The sample consisted of lung tumor tissue, taken at surgery. The CDR3 protein is CASSRWNEQFF. The CDR3 DNA is TGTGCCAGCAGCCGGTGGAATGAGCAGTTCTTC.